These 20 T cell receptor beta chains were sequenced from one sample in a study of blood T cell repertoires in COVID-19. Only in-frame clones appear in the TCRdb table, and some are missing; sequencing was by immunoSEQ multiplex PCR. The table lists more than 100,000 clones, 65% to 85% of them singletons. The material sequenced was peripheral blood. These receptors were taken from a woman aged 80 or over with acute or convalescent COVID-19.

This chain uses TRBV18 with TRBJ1-1; TRBD1 matches 9 bases. V shed 4 bases, J shed 0 bases, and the junction held 3 bases outside the gene matches. Germline V gene data show CDR1 as KGHSH and CDR2 as LQKENI. CDR3 length: 15 amino acids. CDR3 loop: CASSLGTGMNTEAFF. The CDR3 bases are TGTGCCAGCTCACTAGGGACAGGGATGAACACTGAAGCTTTCTTT.

The chain employs TRBV10-3 and TRBJ2-7, with TRBD1 matching 8 bases. CDR1 ENHRY and CDR2 SYGVKD come from the germline V gene. V dropped 4 bases and J dropped 2; count of bases not matched to a gene: 10. CDR3 length: 16 residues. As DNA, the CDR3 is TGTGCCATCAGTGCCCCAGACAGGGGAAGGGCCTACGAGCAGTACTTC. This sequence encodes CAISAPDRGRAYEQYF.

The chain couples TRBV18 to TRBJ2-3; 10 positions agree with TRBD1. Germline V CDR1 and CDR2: KGHSH, LQKENI. The trim removed 0 bases at V and 5 bases at J, leaving 5 bases unmatched. The CDR3 length is 16 residues. The CDR3, as DNA: TGTGCCAGCTCACCACCCGGGACAGGGGTACGAGATACGCAGTATTTT. It codes for CASSPPGTGVRDTQYF.

This clone was seen a handful of times. The CDR3 DNA reads TGCGCCAGTCACCCAGGGGCGAACACCGGGGAGCTGTTTTTT. Amino acid sequence: CASHPGANTGELFF. The chain combines TRBV5-1 with TRBJ2-2; D might be TRBD1 (6 bases). CDR1 and CDR2 from the germline V gene are SGHRS and YFSETQ. The ends were cut back, 8 bases at V and 0 bases at J, with 11 bases in the middle. The CDR3 is 14 amino acids.

The rearrangement joins TRBV9 to TRBJ2-7; a weak D match, TRBD1 (6 bases). Trimming pared 1 base from V and 4 bases from J, leaving 15 bases between. Per germline, CDR1 SGDLS and CDR2 YYNGEE. CDR3 length: 15 amino acids. CDR3 in DNA: TGTGCCAGCAGCGTATCTGGGCAGGGGCTATACGAGCAGTACTTC. Amino acid sequence: CASSVSGQGLYEQYF.

This chain's CDR3 is CASSIDITRGGKETQYF. CDR3 in DNA: TGTGCCAGTAGTATAGATATAACTCGGGGGGGAAAAGAGACCCAGTACTTC. The chain links TRBV19 to TRBJ2-5; TRBD2 aligns across 8 bases. J gave up 3 bases and V 0 bases, and 9 bases lay outside the gene matches. Germline V gives CDR1 LNHDA, CDR2 SQIVND (reference sequence). The CDR3 contains 17 residues.

The chain uses TRBV7-9 and TRBJ2-2; 11 bases align to TRBD1. The V gene end was trimmed by 3 bases and the J gene end by 6 bases; junction bases not matched to a gene: 3. The germline V gene has CDR1 SEHNR and CDR2 FQNEAQ (reference sequence). This CDR3 has 15 amino acids. CDR3 residues: CASSFGTGGSGELFF. CDR3 DNA sequence: TGTGCCAGCAGCTTCGGGACAGGGGGGTCCGGGGAGCTGTTTTTT.

This clone appeared a few times. The rearrangement joins TRBV6-5 to TRBJ2-3; no clear D gene. CDR1 and CDR2 (germline): MNHEY, SVGAGI. With 0 bases removed from V and 3 bases from J, the gap between germline ends came to 7 bases. CDR3 length equals 14 residues. The CDR3 DNA sequence: TGTGCCAGCAGTTACTCGAGGCCTACAGATACGCAGTATTTT. It is translated as CASSYSRPTDTQYF.

V usage is TRBV10-3 and J usage is TRBJ2-1, with 9 bases that match TRBD2. The CDR3 is 15 residues long. J gave up 10 bases and V 2 bases, and 9 bases lay outside the gene matches. In germline, CDR1 is ENHRY, CDR2 SYGVKD. This CDR3 is CAISEISSGTGEQFF. The CDR3 coding sequence is TGTGCCATCAGTGAGATCTCTAGCGGGACGGGGGAGCAGTTCTTC.

The gene calls are TRBV9 and TRBJ1-4, with 7 bases lining up with TRBD1. Germline V gene data show CDR1 as SGDLS and CDR2 as YYNGEE. The CDR3 covers 15 residues. J was trimmed by 8 bases and V by 4 bases; bases with no gene match: 11. CDR3 DNA sequence: TGTGCCAGCAGCACCACGATGAAGGGGGCAGAAAAACTGTTTTTT. Its translation is CASSTTMKGAEKLFF.

This clone has more than one count but fewer than ten. The rearrangement joins TRBV6-5 to TRBJ1-1; D may be TRBD1 (6 bases). Looked up from germline, CDR1 is MNHEY and CDR2 is SVGAGI. This CDR3 spans 15 amino acids. The V and J ends lost 6 bases and 1 base respectively, with 15 bases between them. The CDR3, as DNA: TGTGCCAGCAGACGAATACCACAGGGGAACACTGAAGCTTTCTTT. Translating it yields CASRRIPQGNTEAFF.

The sample holds one count of this clone. The chain uses TRBV7-2 and TRBJ1-5; D is perhaps TRBD1 (6 bases). Germline CDR1 is SGHTA and CDR2 is FQGNSA. V lost 2 bases and J 5 bases, leaving 13 bases between the germline ends. CDR3 length: 15 residues. The CDR3 DNA reads as TGTGCCAGCAGCTTAAGGGGGGGGTCGGATCAGCCCCAGCATTTT. Protein sequence: CASSLRGGSDQPQHF.

V usage is TRBV6-6 and J usage is TRBJ1-3; TRBD1 agrees at 8 bases. The germline gives CDR1 MNHNY, CDR2 SVGAGI (reference sequence). The CDR3 has 16 residues. The V and J ends lost 2 bases and 1 base, in that order; junction bases with no gene match: 4. The CDR3 loop reads CASSYPDRGSGNTIYF. The CDR3 nucleotides are TGTGCCAGCAGTTACCCCGACAGGGGATCTGGAAACACCATATATTTT.

This clone has just a few counts. The chain carries TRBV6-5 and TRBJ1-1; no definite D call. The germline gives CDR1 MNHEY, CDR2 SVGAGI. V was cut by 3 bases and J by 2 bases, with 7 bases left in between. The CDR3 has 13 residues. CDR3 protein: CASSYLANTEAFF. The CDR3, as DNA: TGTGCCAGCAGTTATTTGGCTAACACTGAAGCTTTCTTT.

V and J are TRBV6-1 and TRBJ2-2; 9 nucleotides match TRBD2. Looked up from germline, CDR1 is MNHNS and CDR2 is SASEGT. CDR3 length equals 18 residues. The ends lost 4 bases at V and 0 bases at J; junction bases unmatched: 9. CDR3 nucleotides: TGTGCCAGCAGTGGGCGCCGGTGGACTAGCGCGAACACCGGGGAGCTGTTTTTT. Amino acids: CASSGRRWTSANTGELFF.

There are a few counts of this clone. V usage is TRBV6-5 and J usage is TRBJ1-2, with D possibly matching TRBD1 (5 bases). Trimming shortened V by 5 bases and J by 2 bases, and 12 bases separated the two germline ends. Germline assignment: CDR1 MNHEY and CDR2 SVGAGI. The CDR3 is 14 residues long. Written as DNA, the CDR3 is TGTGCCAGCAGTCCGGGACTTTTCAACTATGGCTACACCTTC. Its translation is CASSPGLFNYGYTF.

The rearrangement uses TRBV7-2 and TRBJ1-3; D remains ambiguous. The CDR3 totals 15 residues. Germline V gene sequence: CDR1 SGHTA, CDR2 FQGNSA. The V and J ends lost 2 bases and 0 bases respectively, with 8 bases between them. The CDR3 protein is CASSLMGDSGNTIYF. DNA for the CDR3: TGTGCCAGCAGCTTAATGGGAGACTCTGGAAACACCATATATTTT.

V gene TRBV19 combines with J gene TRBJ1-1; 7 bases align to TRBD1. CDR3 length: 17 residues. Germline V CDR1 and CDR2: LNHDA, SQIVND (reference sequence). J was trimmed by 0 bases and V by 4 bases; bases with no gene match: 11. CDR3 sequence reads: CASSNTPDRAMNTEAFF. The CDR3 DNA reads TGTGCCAGTAGTAATACCCCCGACAGGGCCATGAACACTGAAGCTTTCTTT.

The chain uses TRBV18 and TRBJ2-3; possibly TRBD1 for D (5 bases). This CDR3 is built from 17 residues. Germline-derived CDR1 and CDR2 are KGHSH and LQKENI. V dropped 6 bases and J dropped 2 bases, with 21 bases sitting between them. CDR3 in amino acids: CASSPIGAARLTDTQYF. As DNA, the CDR3 is TGTGCCAGCTCGCCTATAGGGGCAGCACGACTCACAGATACGCAGTATTTT.

This rearrangement joins TRBV7-2 to TRBJ1-6; tentative D call: TRBD1 (5 bases). Trimming cost V 1 base and J 5 bases, with 15 bases left between them. Per germline, CDR1 SGHTA and CDR2 FQGNSA. The length of the CDR3 is 17 residues. This CDR3 is CASSLGRADRHNSPLHF. Here the CDR3 DNA reads TGTGCCAGCAGCTTAGGACGCGCTGACAGACATAATTCACCCCTCCACTTT.